This T cell receptor beta chain came from a study of blood T cell repertoires in COVID-19. This CDR3 comprises 14 residues. Looked up from germline, CDR1 is SGHTS and CDR2 is YDEGEE. Trimming removed 4 bases from V and 2 bases from J, with 12 bases in between. In the source study's methods: How many nucleated cells were present was estimated from reference gene primer amplification. TCRdb keeps only in-frame clones here, not all; method: immunoSEQ multiplex PCR. The D gene and trimming were derived from the DNA, and the V and J assignments and clone size from that table. Of about 190,000 clones listed, more than 75% are singletons.

This sequence was found in a woman in her forties or fifties with acute COVID-19. Sequences were obtained from PBMCs or T cells enriched from blood (not recorded which). The chain combines TRBV5-8 with TRBJ1-2; D is unresolved. CDR3 sequence (DNA): TGTGCCAGCAGCAAGGAGGGCGGCAACTATGGCTACACCTTC. Protein: CASSKEGGNYGYTF.